Shown below are 10 T cell receptor beta chains from a single sample sequenced in a study of glioma-infiltrating T cells after dendritic cell vaccination. Clones were sequenced by immunoSEQ multiplex PCR, and TCRdb holds only the in-frame ones, with some missing. The profile shows 49,000 or so clones, 85% to 90% of them singletons. The sample in question was blood, obtained before dendritic cell vaccination. The receptor source for this set is a human donor with glioblastoma.

The genes are TRBV7-2 and TRBJ2-1; D possibly corresponds to TRBD2 (6 bases). CDR3 length: 13 amino acids. Trimming left V 5 bases short and J 3 bases short, with 8 bases between. Germline V gene lookup returns CDR1 SGHTA and CDR2 FQGNSA. The CDR3 coding sequence is TGTGCCAGCAGCGCGGGGAGCTACAATGAGCAGTTCTTC. It is translated as CASSAGSYNEQFF.

The CDR3 region is CASVLGSDNSPLHF. In nucleotides, the CDR3 is TGTGCTAGTGTCCTAGGATCCGATAATTCACCCCTCCACTTT. This chain uses TRBV12-5 with TRBJ1-6, with D unclear. Germline values: CDR1 LGHNT, CDR2 FRNRAP. V was pared by 7 bases and J by 5 bases, with 12 bases between. This CDR3 region has 14 residues.

This clone came up a few times. The chain recombines TRBV4-1 with TRBJ1-3; D gene uncertain. This CDR3 region has 14 residues. Per the germline V gene, CDR1 is MGHRA and CDR2 is YSYEKL. The ends were cut back, 2 bases at V and 0 bases at J, with 5 bases in the middle. CDR3 nucleotide sequence: TGCGCCAGCAGCCAATCTGTCTCTGGAAACACCATATATTTT. Translation: CASSQSVSGNTIYF.

The chain recombines TRBV12-5 with TRBJ2-5, with 10 bases lining up with TRBD2. Unmatched junction bases numbered 8, after V lost 0 bases and J lost 4 bases. Germline CDR1 reads LGHNT; CDR2 reads FRNRAP. The CDR3 contains 17 residues. The CDR3 sequence is CASGLVLPAGGRETQYF. CDR3 nucleotide sequence: TGTGCTAGTGGTTTGGTATTACCAGCGGGAGGGCGAGAGACCCAGTACTTC.

This sequence joins TRBV29-1 and TRBJ2-7; tentative D call: TRBD1 (6 bases). Germline assignment: CDR1 SQVTM and CDR2 ANQGSEA. V was trimmed by 6 bases and J by 2 bases, leaving 17 bases between them. The CDR3 spans 14 residues. CDR3 region: CSVAPDRQAYEQYF. Written as DNA, the CDR3 is TGCAGCGTCGCGCCCGACAGGCAAGCCTACGAGCAGTACTTC.

The chain is built from TRBV6-5 and TRBJ1-3; unclear D gene. CDR1 is MNHEY and CDR2 is SVGAGI in the germline V gene. This CDR3 comprises 13 residues. V was shortened by 5 bases and J by 1 base, with 6 bases between the two germline ends. This CDR3 is CASSRESGNTIYF. The DNA for the CDR3 is TGTGCCAGCAGTAGGGAGTCTGGAAACACCATATATTTT.

This clone was seen only a few times. V gene TRBV5-5 combines with J gene TRBJ1-4, with a possible D match to TRBD1 (5 bases). Germline lookup yields CDR1 SGHKS and CDR2 YYEKEE (reference sequence). The V gene lost 0 bases and the J gene lost 0 bases, with 12 bases spanning the gap. The CDR3 is made up of 17 amino acids. The CDR3: CASSLAGGSATNEKLFF. CDR3 DNA sequence: TGTGCCAGCAGCTTGGCCGGGGGGTCTGCAACTAATGAAAAACTGTTTTTT.

This chain links TRBV9 with TRBJ2-7; 9 bases are a match to TRBD1. The CDR3 is made up of 16 amino acids. The germline V gene has CDR1 SGDLS and CDR2 YYNGEE. After removal of 4 bases from V and 3 bases from J, the junction contained 11 bases not matched to a gene. This CDR3 is CASSSGPGTGIYEQYF. In nucleotides, the CDR3 is TGTGCCAGCAGCTCCGGACCCGGGACAGGGATCTACGAGCAGTACTTC. The full variable domain, its missing parts supplied by reference TRBV9 and TRBJ2-7, is DSGVTQTPKHLITATGQRVTLRCSPRSGDLSVYWYQQSLDQGLQFLIQYYNGEERAKGNILERFSAQQFPDLHSELNLSSLELGDSALYFCASSSGPGTGIYEQYFGPGTRLTVT.

A single count supports this clone. V is TRBV7-9 and J is TRBJ1-5; D may be TRBD1 (6 bases). Between the trimmed V and J ends, which lost 7 bases and 7 bases, there was a span of 11 bases. Germline values: CDR1 SEHNR, CDR2 FQNEAQ (reference sequence). This CDR3 spans 12 amino acids. CDR3 amino acids: CASTRGEQPQHF. Here the CDR3 DNA reads TGTGCCAGCACCAGGGGCGAGCAGCCCCAGCATTTT.

This chain joins TRBV5-4 and TRBJ1-2; a weak D match, TRBD1 (6 bases). Deletions cut 5 bases from V and 4 bases from J, with 30 bases between. CDR3 length: 19 residues. Germline-derived CDR1 and CDR2 are SGHNT and YYREEE (reference sequence). The CDR3 coding sequence is TGTGCCAGCAGTGCCCACCGAATTCTACAGGGAGGGGACCTCTATGGCTACACCTTC. Its protein is CASSAHRILQGGDLYGYTF. Full variable domain (remainder filled in from reference TRBV5-4 and TRBJ1-2): ETGVTQSPTHLIKTRGQQVTLRCSSQSGHNTVSWYQQALGQGPQFIFQYYREEENGRGNFPPRFSGLQFPNYSSELNVNALELDDSALYLCASSAHRILQGGDLYGYTFGSGTRLTVV.